This T cell receptor beta chain came from a study of identical twins. This clonotype was observed a few times. Its antigen is not known. Trimming removed 3 bases at V and 6 bases at J, with 18 bases between. The CDR3 covers 15 residues. Germline V lookup: CDR1 MNHEY, CDR2 SMNVEV (reference sequence). TCRdb re-called the 5' RACE reads with MiXCR, one entry per CDR3 protein. The repertoire has 500,000 to 650,000 distinct CDR3 sequences, just over 7% of them found once; the top ten carry approximately 1.5%. Notes on the study in general: Among out-of-frame alpha sequences shared by twins, low generation probability occurred in excess.

The same data also went into a second study, on yellow fever vaccine responses in identical twins.

What was sequenced was PBMCs. This TCR derives from a woman under 30 in good health. The J gene is TRBJ2-7, the V gene TRBV27; the D gene is possibly TRBD1 (6 bases). CDR3 loop: CASSFSKAGDAEQYF. The CDR3 DNA reads as TGTGCCAGCAGTTTTTCCAAGGCAGGGGACGCCGAGCAGTACTTC.